This T cell receptor beta chain appears in the sequencing data of a study of blood T cells in healthy people across ages. The germline V gene encodes CDR1 MNHEY and CDR2 SVGAGI. This CDR3 spans 17 amino acids. V dropped 4 bases and J dropped 3 bases, with 22 bases sitting between them. Then a second PCR, running roughly 6 to 12 cycles, was carried out with a sample-barcoded 5' primer and a J-beta primer mix. A single record per CDR3 protein comes from TCRdb applying MiXCR to the 5' RACE reads. The sample has 800,000 to 950,000 distinct CDR3 sequences; approximately 32% are singletons. This clonotype was seen repeatedly, ten times or more. This sample was shared with a second study, whose subject was T cells of mothers and their children.

The clonotype originates from a woman aged 40 to 49 in good health. The sample comprised blood. V usage is TRBV6-5 and J usage is TRBJ2-7, with D possibly being TRBD2 (6 bases). CDR3 protein: CASSFSLGAGRSYEQYF. DNA for the CDR3: TGTGCCAGCAGTTTTTCCTTGGGCGCGGGGCGTAGCTACGAGCAGTACTTC.